Shown below are 17 T cell receptor beta chains from a single sample sequenced in a study of beta chain features in type 1 diabetes. As every portion of the isolated RNA was reverse transcribed, the sequencing read expressed TCRB transcripts. Method: immunoSEQ multiplex PCR; TCRdb's copy keeps in-frame clones and lacks some. The table shows some 700,000 clones, with over 10% occurring only once. Their target antigens are unknown. Findings and limits, study-wide: Moderately but significantly shorter TCRB CDR3s were found in Type 1 diabetes patients in all four CD4+ subsets.

What was sequenced was naive CD4+ T cells from blood. These receptors all come from a young man with type 1 diabetes.

The chain is built from TRBV5-1 and TRBJ1-2, with D perhaps matching TRBD1 (5 bases). Germline V gene sequence: CDR1 SGHRS, CDR2 YFSETQ. There are 17 residues in the CDR3. V was pared by 4 bases and J by 7 bases, with 26 bases between. The CDR3 DNA reads as TGCGCCAGCAGCGACCGGGACGTCGCCGAGGCACGCTCTGGCTACACCTTC. Residues: CASSDRDVAEARSGYTF.

This clone has more than one count but fewer than ten. V usage is TRBV30 and J usage is TRBJ2-7, with D uncertain. Germline CDR1 reads GTSNPN; CDR2 reads SVGIG (reference sequence). Trimming shortened V by 2 bases and J by 0 bases, and 17 bases separated the two germline ends. The CDR3 sequence is 16 residues long. The CDR3 nucleotides read TGTGCCTGGAGTCCGACCCCCGGCCGGAGCTCCTACGAGCAGTACTTC. As protein: CAWSPTPGRSSYEQYF.

For this clone: Other DNA sequences within the sample encode an identical CDR3. The chain employs TRBV18 and TRBJ2-1, with unresolved D. The CDR3 consists of 13 residues. Trimming cost V 3 bases and J 6 bases, with 9 bases left between them. CDR1 and CDR2 from the germline V gene are KGHSH and LQKENI. The DNA of the CDR3 is TGTGCCAGCTCACCCACCGGCGGCAATGAGCAGTTCTTC. Translating it yields CASSPTGGNEQFF.

This clone was recorded a few times. The sample contains more than one DNA sequence encoding this CDR3. This sequence joins TRBV19 and TRBJ2-7; TRBD1 is a possible D gene (5 bases). V dropped 2 bases and J dropped 3 bases, with 11 bases sitting between them. This CDR3 spans 14 amino acids. The germline CDR1 and CDR2 sequences are LNHDA and SQIVND (reference sequence). In DNA, the CDR3 is TGTGCCAGTAGTATAAGAGGAGACAGCTACGAGCAGTACTTC. This codes for CASSIRGDSYEQYF. The full variable domain, in which reference TRBV19 and TRBJ2-7 provide the parts outside the CDR3, is DGGITQSPKYLFRKEGQNVTLSCEQNLNHDAMYWYRQDPGQGLRLIYYSQIVNDFQKGDIAEGYSVSREKKESFPLTVTSAQKNPTAFYLCASSIRGDSYEQYFGPGTRLTVT.

The chain employs TRBV30 and TRBJ2-1, with a possible D match to TRBD1 (5 bases). V shed 4 bases and J shed 9 bases, with 16 bases lying between them. The CDR3 is 13 residues long. Germline CDR1 GTSNPN, CDR2 SVGIG (reference sequence). Here the CDR3 reads CAWISLGEGEQFF. As DNA, the CDR3 is TGTGCCTGGATTTCCCTAGGGGAAGGTGAGCAGTTCTTC.

This clone was detected a few times. This chain uses TRBV19 with TRBJ1-5; 8 bases agree with TRBD1. V lost 4 bases and J lost 5; bases outside the gene matches: 10. Germline CDR1 LNHDA, CDR2 SQIVND (reference sequence). There are 16 residues in the CDR3. As DNA, the CDR3 is TGTGCCAGTAGTACCACAGGGGGAATTGGGGATCAGCCCCAGCATTTT. Encoded protein: CASSTTGGIGDQPQHF.

The V gene is TRBV7-2, the J gene TRBJ2-2; no firm D call. The CDR3 has 14 residues. Germline CDR1 SGHTA, CDR2 FQGNSA. V was pared by 3 bases and J by 5 bases, with 10 bases between. CDR3 in DNA: TGTGCCAGCAGCTTTGTTCGGAAGACCGGGGAGCTGTTTTTT. It specifies CASSFVRKTGELFF.

This chain connects TRBV5-1 to TRBJ2-7; the D gene is possibly TRBD1 (7 bases). Germline V gives CDR1 SGHRS, CDR2 YFSETQ. This CDR3 is built from 14 residues. Trimming took off 7 bases at V and 0 bases at J, with 14 bases between the two ends. The CDR3 loop is CASGGDSGSYEQYF. CDR3 DNA: TGCGCCAGCGGCGGGGACAGTGGCTCCTACGAGCAGTACTTC.

This clone was recorded a few times. The V gene is TRBV2, the J gene TRBJ2-4, with a possible D match to TRBD2 (6 bases). V was shortened by 3 bases and J by 10 bases, with 7 bases between the two germline ends. The germline gives CDR1 SNHLY, CDR2 FYNNEI. CDR3 length equals 11 residues. For the CDR3, the DNA is TGTGCCAGCAGTGAGGGACTGATTCAGTACTTC. This gives the protein CASSEGLIQYF. The entire variable domain, with the rest obtained from reference TRBV2 and TRBJ2-4, is as follows: EPEVTQTPSHQVTQMGQEVILRCVPISNHLYFYWYRQILGQKVEFLVSFYNNEISEKSEIFDDQFSVERPDGSNFTLKIRSTKLEDSAMYFCASSEGLIQYFGAGTRLSVL.

The rearrangement links TRBV5-1 to TRBJ1-1, with D perhaps TRBD1 (6 bases). The V gene lost 0 bases and the J gene lost 1 base, with 10 bases spanning the gap. The germline gives CDR1 SGHRS, CDR2 YFSETQ. The CDR3 length is 15 residues. CDR3 loop: CASSLAGAWNTEAFF. The CDR3 DNA sequence: TGCGCCAGCAGCTTGGCGGGGGCTTGGAACACTGAAGCTTTCTTT.

This chain uses TRBV25-1 with TRBJ2-7, with 8 bases that match TRBD1. Trimming cost V 1 base and J 3 bases; bases outside gene matches: 8. The CDR3 sequence is 16 residues long. In germline, CDR1 is MGHDK, CDR2 SYGVNS. CDR3: CASSELGETGVYEQYF. The CDR3 coding sequence is TGTGCCAGCAGTGAATTAGGGGAGACAGGGGTCTACGAGCAGTACTTC.

The V gene is TRBV6-5, the J gene TRBJ1-2; D is perhaps TRBD1 (6 bases). V gave up 6 bases and J gave up 5 bases, with 10 bases separating them. The CDR3 extends over 12 amino acids. Per the germline V gene, CDR1 is MNHEY and CDR2 is SVGAGI. The CDR3 nucleotides read TGTGCCAGCAGCCCCGGACAGTATGGCTACACCTTC. As protein: CASSPGQYGYTF.

This chain links TRBV23-1 with TRBJ1-3; unclear D gene. TRBV23-1 is treated as an ORF (open reading frame) with a function not yet certain. CDR3 length: 15 residues. Trimming removed 4 bases from V and 4 bases from J, with 14 bases in between. The CDR3 coding sequence is TGCGCCAGCAGTCTTTTCGAGGGTACCGGAAACACCATATATTTT. Its protein product is CASSLFEGTGNTIYF.

The chain joins TRBV25-1 to TRBJ1-2; D unresolved. This CDR3 is 12 amino acids long. Germline V lookup: CDR1 MGHDK, CDR2 SYGVNS. Trimming shortened V by 5 bases and J by 3 bases, and 7 bases separated the two germline ends. CDR3 amino acids: CASSWVDYGYTF. As DNA, the CDR3 is TGTGCCAGCAGTTGGGTCGACTATGGCTACACCTTC.

This clone was seen a few times. The rearrangement links TRBV29-1 to TRBJ2-1; the match to TRBD2 covers 7 bases. CDR3 length: 18 residues. From germline, CDR1 is SQVTM and CDR2 ANQGSEA. Trimming took 2 bases from V and 0 from J; bases not matched to a gene: 13. The CDR3 region has the DNA TGCAGCGTTGAACTCCAAGGAGCGGGGACCGGCTCCTACAATGAGCAGTTCTTC. This sequence encodes CSVELQGAGTGSYNEQFF.

This clone was recorded once. The chain carries TRBV4-1 and TRBJ2-3; unclear D gene. The V end was cut by 4 bases, the J end by 5 bases, with 10 bases between. This CDR3 comprises 13 residues. Looked up from germline, CDR1 is MGHRA and CDR2 is YSYEKL. The CDR3 loop reads CASSPIIGDTQYF. CDR3 nucleotide sequence: TGCGCCAGCAGCCCGATTATTGGAGATACGCAGTATTTT.

The chain links TRBV19 to TRBJ1-5; the match to TRBD1 covers 7 bases. Germline assignment: CDR1 LNHDA and CDR2 SQIVND (reference sequence). Germline trimming cut 4 bases from V and 0 bases from J; bases unmatched to any gene: 6. The CDR3 length is 16 residues. For the CDR3, the DNA is TGTGCCAGTAGTAAGACAGGGCCCTATAGCAATCAGCCCCAGCATTTT. Translated, it gives CASSKTGPYSNQPQHF. The whole variable domain, remainder taken from reference TRBV19 and TRBJ1-5, is DGGITQSPKYLFRKEGQNVTLSCEQNLNHDAMYWYRQDPGQGLRLIYYSQIVNDFQKGDIAEGYSVSREKKESFPLTVTSAQKNPTAFYLCASSKTGPYSNQPQHFGDGTRLSIL.